A selection of T cell receptor beta chains follows, all from one sample in a study of TIL therapy for anti-PD-1-resistant metastatic lung cancer. TCRdb keeps only in-frame clones here, not all; method: immunoSEQ multiplex PCR. This sample yields approximately 40,000 clones, of which about 70% are seen a single time; 4.5% to 6% belongs to the top ten. The sample here was blood, taken at baseline. The receptors shown here come from a person between 25 and 80 years old with non-small cell lung cancer. CDR3s leave out the opening cysteine and the closing phenylalanine or tryptophan. Some rows mark clone size as missing; the rest say once, few, many or name a class of expanded clone.

j_call | v_call | clone_size | cdr3_aa
TRBJ1-1 | TRBV7-6 | NA | ASSLVETGGTEAF
TRBJ2-1 | TRBV11-1 | NA | ASSLSFGYEQF
TRBJ2-5 | TRBV9 | once | ASSVAGTSVLTPGTQY
TRBJ1-5 | TRBV28 | once | ASHRTRQPQH
TRBJ1-2 | TRBV6-5 | once | ASSYSTPSYYGYT
TRBJ1-6 | TRBV5-1 | NA | ASSLLHGGNSPLH
TRBJ1-5 | TRBV2 | NA | ASQRQPNQPQH
TRBJ1-1 | TRBV4-2 | NA | ASSPFGTWNTEAF
TRBJ2-1 | TRBV29-1 | NA | SVDRGQGYNEQF
TRBJ2-3 | TRBV7-9 | NA | ASSLGSTDTQY
TRBJ2-7 | TRBV25-1 | NA | ASSDPDRGSYEQY
TRBJ2-5 | TRBV9 | NA | ASSVAPPGRAPTQETQY
TRBJ1-5 | TRBV7-6 | few | ASSSYRDRDSNQPQH
TRBJ1-2 | TRBV7-3 | once | ASSLTAGNGYT
TRBJ1-4 | TRBV7-9 | NA | ASSQRTDEKLF
TRBJ2-5 | TRBV5-4 | NA | ASRTGGETQY
TRBJ2-2 | TRBV7-2 | NA | ASISLIPTGELF
TRBJ2-3 | TRBV6-5 | NA | AGGTQRHTDTQY
TRBJ2-1 | TRBV6-6 | once | ASRPPGQGVDEQF
TRBJ2-1 | TRBV2 | NA | ASRPGPRYNEQF
TRBJ1-3 | TRBV6-5 | NA | ASSYGTTAGNTIY
TRBJ1-1 | TRBV9 | NA | ASSENSLGTEAF
TRBJ1-1 | TRBV9 | few | ASSVEGSRITEAF
TRBJ1-1 | TRBV27 | NA | ASSPVGTEAF
TRBJ2-1 | TRBV5-5 | once | ASSLAFTGISYNEQF
TRBJ2-5 | TRBV4-2 | NA | ASSHGLDLSAETQY
TRBJ2-1 | TRBV14 | NA | ASSLTGRDRSYNEQF
TRBJ1-1 | TRBV27 | NA | ASSLWATRMNTEAF
TRBJ2-1 | TRBV30 | NA | AWEGELAGGPVGEQF
TRBJ2-1 | TRBV5-1 | NA | ASSSAGTSGNSFGEQF
TRBJ2-7 | TRBV5-1 | NA | ASSLAGSSYEQY
TRBJ2-4 | TRBV9 | NA | ASSSWGDRQNIQY
TRBJ2-1 | TRBV9 | NA | ASSALARSEQF
TRBJ1-1 | TRBV19 | once | ASSITGQSYTEAF
TRBJ1-1 | TRBV15 | NA | ATSSHRAGTEAF
TRBJ1-1 | TRBV2 | NA | ASSLSTVTEAF
TRBJ2-7 | TRBV28 | NA | ASNAKGTSGPYEQY
TRBJ2-7 | TRBV18 | few | ASSPGLDYEQY
TRBJ2-5 | TRBV9 | NA | ASSVGTGGPQETQY